This TCR beta chain was captured in a study of lung T cells in sarcoidosis with Löfgren's syndrome. Study-level results: The most expanded V genes in Löfgren's patients were reportedly TRAV12-1 and TRBV2.

TCRdb re-called the reads with MiXCR, one entry per CDR3 protein. The sample lists some 19,000 distinct CDR3 sequences, roughly 23% seen once, with roughly 0.7% in the top ten. In this sample, this clonotype turned up many times. The antigen is unknown. This CDR3 spans 13 amino acids. Germline V gives CDR1 DFQATT, CDR2 SNEGSKA (reference sequence). The germline V and J ends were trimmed by 0 bases and 4 bases, with 8 bases remaining between them. The rearrangement uses TRBV20-1 and TRBJ2-3; D unclear. Sequencing used CD4+ T cells from bronchoalveolar lavage. The receptor was isolated from a human donor with sarcoidosis (Löfgren's syndrome or another form), or a control subject (not recorded which). The CDR3, as DNA: TGCAGTGCTAGAGATCCAGATCCAGATACGCAGTATTTT. As protein: CSARDPDPDTQYF.